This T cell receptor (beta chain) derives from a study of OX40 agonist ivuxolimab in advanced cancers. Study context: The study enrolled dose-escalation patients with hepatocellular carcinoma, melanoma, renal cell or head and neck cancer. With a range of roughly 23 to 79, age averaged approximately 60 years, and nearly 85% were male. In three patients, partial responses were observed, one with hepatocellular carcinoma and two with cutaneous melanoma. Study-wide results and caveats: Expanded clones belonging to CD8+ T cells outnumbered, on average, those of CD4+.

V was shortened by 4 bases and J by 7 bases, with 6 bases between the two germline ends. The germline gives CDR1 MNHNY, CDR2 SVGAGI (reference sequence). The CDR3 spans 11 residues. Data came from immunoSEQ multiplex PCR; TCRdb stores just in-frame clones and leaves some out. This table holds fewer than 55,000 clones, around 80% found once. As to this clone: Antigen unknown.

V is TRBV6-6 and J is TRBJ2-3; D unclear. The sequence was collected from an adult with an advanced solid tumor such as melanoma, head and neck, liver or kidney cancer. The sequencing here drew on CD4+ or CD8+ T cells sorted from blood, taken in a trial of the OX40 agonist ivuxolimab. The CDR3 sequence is CASSSSNTQYF. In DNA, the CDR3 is TGTGCCAGCAGTTCGTCGAATACGCAGTATTTT.